This TCR beta chain was sequenced for a study of identical twins. TCRdb re-called the 5' RACE reads through MiXCR, storing one row per CDR3 protein. The data show about 530,000 distinct CDR3 sequences, about a fifth seen once. This clonotype was found a few times. The CDR3 length is 15 residues. Germline V gene data show CDR1 as MDHEN and CDR2 as SYDVKM. V was cut by 6 bases and J by 0 bases, with 11 bases left in between. These records were also assigned to another study, of yellow fever vaccine responses in identical twins.

The rearrangement uses TRBV28 and TRBJ1-4, with D possibly TRBD1 on 5 matching bases. The sequence derives from a woman younger than 35 in good health. The specimen was CD4+ T cells sorted from blood. The DNA for the CDR3 is TGTGCCAGCAGAAGACAGACCTCAACTAATGAAAAACTGTTTTTT. Its protein product is CASRRQTSTNEKLFF.